This paragraph reports one TCR beta chain. The target antigen is unknown. This sample was included in a study of cytomegalovirus exposure and HLA in healthy donors. The overall study: It was reported in a later analysis that the approximately 120 validation repertoires used the same platform as the approximately 620 first-cohort repertoires.

Measured with immunoSEQ multiplex PCR; TCRdb has only the in-frame clones, and not every one. The profile shows around 63,000 clones, 90% to 96% of them singletons. From germline, CDR1 is KGHSH and CDR2 LQKENI. The CDR3 is 14 amino acids. Trimming stripped 2 bases from V and 10 bases from J, with 15 bases between. Notes on the study in general: It was 150 to 200 TCR beta chains that were listed as cytomegalovirus-associated.

The donors were part of the roughly 130-subject validation cohort, which stood apart from the 666-subject first cohort. This chain connects TRBV18 to TRBJ2-1; possible D gene TRBD2, 6 bases. The sequence came from a woman aged 18-35 years in good health and CMV-seronegative. The specimen sequenced was PBMCs. This CDR3 is CASSPSGGMGEQFF. The CDR3, as DNA: TGTGCCAGCTCACCAAGTGGCGGGATGGGAGAGCAGTTCTTC.